The present T cell receptor beta chain was sequenced within a study of OX40 agonist ivuxolimab in advanced cancers. Sequencing used immunoSEQ multiplex PCR; TCRdb keeps in-frame clones, though not all of them. Among 85,000 to 100,000 clones listed, roughly 94% were seen once. The germline V gene has CDR1 ENHRY and CDR2 SYGVKD. The V end lost 4 bases, the J end lost 0 bases, and 10 bases lay between the germline ends. CDR3 length: 14 amino acids. The V call is TRBV10-3, the J call TRBJ2-7, with D perhaps TRBD2 (6 bases). Material: CD4+ or CD8+ T cells sorted from blood, obtained in a trial of the OX40 agonist ivuxolimab. The receptor comes from an adult with an advanced solid tumor such as melanoma, head and neck, liver or kidney cancer. This CDR3 is CAISGRGSSYEQYF. The DNA of the CDR3 is TGTGCCATCAGTGGGCGGGGTAGCTCCTACGAGCAGTACTTC.